A single sample is the source of the 8 T cell receptor beta chains below, sequenced in a study of cytomegalovirus exposure and HLA in healthy donors. 13 Jbeta primers and 60 Vbeta primers were used for the PCR. The method was immunoSEQ multiplex PCR; TCRdb's version includes in-frame clones alone and lacks a portion of them. Of around 150,000 clones listed, about two thirds are singletons. The specimen was PBMCs. The source of these receptors is a man aged 55 to 69 in good health and CMV-seronegative.

This chain uses TRBV29-1 with TRBJ2-1; 10 bases are shared with TRBD1. The CDR3 extends over 14 amino acids. Trimming cost V 6 bases and J 2 bases; bases outside gene matches: 4. CDR1 is SQVTM and CDR2 is ANQGSEA in the germline V gene. The CDR3 DNA follows: TGCAGCGTGAGGGGACAGGGGACCTACAATGAGCAGTTCTTC. Encoded protein: CSVRGQGTYNEQFF.

The chain combines TRBV27 with TRBJ2-7, with D possibly TRBD1 on 6 matching bases. CDR3 length: 13 residues. Per germline, CDR1 MNHEY and CDR2 SMNVEV (reference sequence). The V end was cut by 3 bases, the J end by 9 bases, with 15 bases between. CDR3 residues: CASSFSGDLRQYF. CDR3 sequence (DNA): TGTGCCAGCAGTTTCTCAGGGGATTTGCGGCAGTACTTC.

This clone was picked up one time. The rearrangement uses TRBV30 and TRBJ1-2; D gene uncertain. The CDR3 sequence is 13 residues long. Germline V gene sequence: CDR1 GTSNPN, CDR2 SVGIG (reference sequence). Trimming stripped 4 bases from V and 4 bases from J, with 13 bases between. CDR3 nucleotide sequence: TGTGCCTGGACCCCCCGGCAGGCCTATGGCTACACCTTC. This translates into CAWTPRQAYGYTF. The entire variable domain, with the rest obtained from reference TRBV30 and TRBJ1-2, is as follows: SQTIHQWPATLVQPVGSPLSLECTVEGTSNPNLYWYRQAAGRGLQLLFYSVGIGQISSEVPQNLSASRPQDRQFILSSKKLLLSDSGFYLCAWTPRQAYGYTFGSGTRLTVV.

The genes are TRBV29-1 and TRBJ2-2, with D possibly being TRBD2 (5 bases). With 4 bases removed from V and 7 bases from J, the gap between germline ends came to 13 bases. The CDR3 spans 13 residues. Looked up from germline, CDR1 is SQVTM and CDR2 is ANQGSEA. CDR3: CSVVGDGDGELFF. CDR3 nucleotide sequence: TGCAGCGTTGTCGGGGATGGGGACGGGGAGCTGTTTTTT.

J is TRBJ1-3 and V is TRBV30; D is perhaps TRBD1 (5 bases). CDR1 is GTSNPN, CDR2 SVGIG, per germline (reference sequence). V gave up 0 bases and J gave up 1 base, with 10 bases separating them. The CDR3 is made up of 15 amino acids. This CDR3 reads CAWSVRRGSGNTIYF. The DNA of the CDR3 is TGTGCCTGGAGTGTACGAAGGGGATCTGGAAACACCATATATTTT.

This clone has only one observation. One end of the junction varies from germline; a read error may be responsible. The gene calls are TRBV7-9 and TRBJ2-3; D might be TRBD2 (6 bases). This CDR3 spans 16 amino acids. Germline values: CDR1 SEHNR, CDR2 FQNEAQ (reference sequence). CDR3 in amino acids: CASSLGLGSGTDTQYF. The CDR3 nucleotides are TGTGCCAGCAGCTTAGGGTTGGGTAGCGGCACAGATACGCAATATTTT. The complete variable domain, with remaining parts taken from reference TRBV7-9 and TRBJ2-3, reads DTGVSQNPRHKITKRGQNVTFRCDPISEHNRLYWYRQTLGQGPEFLTYFQNEAQLEKSRLLSDRFSAERPKGSFSTLEIQRTEQGDSAMYLCASSLGLGSGTDTQYFGPGTRLTVL.

The gene calls are TRBV7-6 and TRBJ1-2; D is uncertain. The CDR3 sequence is 12 residues long. V was pared by 5 bases and J by 7 bases, with 11 bases between. Germline CDR1 SGHVS, CDR2 FNYEAQ. CDR3 region: CASSPLGAGYTF. DNA for the CDR3: TGTGCCAGCAGCCCCTTGGGCGCTGGCTACACCTTC.

The gene calls are TRBV7-9 and TRBJ2-7; a weak D match, TRBD1 (5 bases). There are 13 residues in the CDR3. CDR1 SEHNR and CDR2 FQNEAQ come from the germline V gene (reference sequence). Trimming removed 0 bases from V and 3 bases from J, with 6 bases in between. The CDR3 region is CASSLAGRYEQYF. In DNA form, the CDR3 reads TGTGCCAGCAGCTTAGCGGGGCGCTACGAGCAGTACTTC.